This T cell receptor beta chain came from a study of T cells in Graves' hyperthyroidism and ophthalmopathy. The diagnostic basis comprised clinical symptoms, serum thyroxine and TRAb, thyroid ultrasound and orbital computed tomography. It was 8 to 10 ml of fresh peripheral blood that supplied the PBMCs. Germline CDR1 reads LGHDT; CDR2 reads YNNKEL (reference sequence). V shed 0 bases, J shed 8 bases, and the junction held 5 bases outside the gene matches. This CDR3 comprises 16 residues. For this clonotype: Its specificity is unknown.

Study conclusions and caveats: Blood also contained most expanded thyroid clonotypes above 0.001. A 13 V-J model separated ophthalmopathy from stable hyperthyroidism.

What was amplified from RNA transcripts were TCR beta CDR3 regions. First-round RT-PCR with HTBI primers amplified the TCR CDR3 region. TCRdb passed the multiplex PCR reads through MiXCR, listing each CDR3 protein once. Among some 530,000 distinct CDR3 sequences listed, about 22% were seen once. The sequencing input was blood. V and J are TRBV3-1 and TRBJ2-7, with TRBD2 identical over 15 bases. The receptor was isolated from a woman in her seventies with Graves' ophthalmopathy. Here the CDR3 DNA reads TGTGCCAGCAGCCAAGATTGGACTAGCGGGAGGGCCAAGCAGTACTTC. Amino acids: CASSQDWTSGRAKQYF.